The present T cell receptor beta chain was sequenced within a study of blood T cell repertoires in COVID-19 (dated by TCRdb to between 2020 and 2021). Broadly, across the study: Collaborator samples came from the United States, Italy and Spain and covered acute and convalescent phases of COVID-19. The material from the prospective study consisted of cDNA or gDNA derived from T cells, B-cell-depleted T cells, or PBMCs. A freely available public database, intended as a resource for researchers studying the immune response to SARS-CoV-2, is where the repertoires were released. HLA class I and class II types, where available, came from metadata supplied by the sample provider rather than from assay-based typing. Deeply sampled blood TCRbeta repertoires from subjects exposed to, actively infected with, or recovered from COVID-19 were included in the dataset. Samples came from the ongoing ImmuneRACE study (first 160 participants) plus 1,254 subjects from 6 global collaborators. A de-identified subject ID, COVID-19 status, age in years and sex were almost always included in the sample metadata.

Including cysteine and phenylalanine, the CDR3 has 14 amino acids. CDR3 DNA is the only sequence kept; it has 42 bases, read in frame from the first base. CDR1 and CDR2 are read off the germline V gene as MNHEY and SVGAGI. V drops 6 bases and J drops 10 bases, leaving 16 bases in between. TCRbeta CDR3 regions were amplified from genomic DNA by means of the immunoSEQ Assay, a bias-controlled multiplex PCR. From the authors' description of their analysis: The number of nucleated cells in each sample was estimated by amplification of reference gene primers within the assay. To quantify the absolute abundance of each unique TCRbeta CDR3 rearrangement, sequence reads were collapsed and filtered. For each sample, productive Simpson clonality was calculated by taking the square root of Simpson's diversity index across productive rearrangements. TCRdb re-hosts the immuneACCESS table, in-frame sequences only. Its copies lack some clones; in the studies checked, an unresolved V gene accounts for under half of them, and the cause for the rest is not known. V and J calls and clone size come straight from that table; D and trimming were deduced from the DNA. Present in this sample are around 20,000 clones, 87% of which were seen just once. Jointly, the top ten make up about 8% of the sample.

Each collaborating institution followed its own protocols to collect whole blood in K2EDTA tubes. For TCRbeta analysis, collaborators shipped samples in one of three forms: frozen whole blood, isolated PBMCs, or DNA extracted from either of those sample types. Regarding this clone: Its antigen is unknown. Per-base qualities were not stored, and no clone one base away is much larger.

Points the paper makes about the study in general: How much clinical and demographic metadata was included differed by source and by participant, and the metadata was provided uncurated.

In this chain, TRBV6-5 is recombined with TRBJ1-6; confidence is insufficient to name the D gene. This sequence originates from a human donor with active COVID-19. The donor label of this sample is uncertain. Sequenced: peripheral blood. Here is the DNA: TGTGCCAGCAGCAGGAGGCAGGAGTCCTCACCCCTCCACTTT. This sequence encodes CASSRRQESSPLHF.